This T cell receptor beta chain was recorded in a study of T cell responses to AZD1222 COVID-19 vaccine. In the study overall: Second doses that came at about 4 or about 12 weeks were put together.

Only in-frame clones appear in the TCRdb table, and some are missing; sequencing was by immunoSEQ multiplex PCR. The table shows some 120,000 clones, with just over 85% occurring only once. With termini counted, the CDR3 has 14 amino acids. Germline values: CDR1 SGDLS, CDR2 YYNGEE. This clone was seen once. No antigen is known for it. Because the CDR3's place on the DNA is in doubt, the DNA is left out and the CDR3 is given as listed by TCRdb. Whole-study results and caveats: Mostly white British, mostly female donors; authors suggested clonal diversity may be underestimated. With dominance at 160-218 and 743-854, vaccine-associated CD4 TCRs spanned spike. Repertoires were obtained only post-peak T cell response.

The source material was peripheral blood, sampled on day 0 of AZD1222 vaccination. The TCR was taken from an adult in good health. The rearrangement links TRBV9 to TRBJ1-1. CDR3 sequence: CASILATMNTEAFF.